One sample yielded the 15 T cell receptor beta chains listed below, sequenced in a study of OX40 agonist ivuxolimab in advanced cancers. Sequenced by immunoSEQ multiplex PCR; TCRdb stores in-frame clones only, minus some. The top ten clones hold approximately 13% of a sample with about 40,000 clones, about 89% of them seen once. The material was CD4+ or CD8+ T cells sorted from blood, obtained in a trial of the OX40 agonist ivuxolimab. The receptors come from an adult with an advanced solid tumor such as melanoma, head and neck, liver or kidney cancer.

This clone appeared once. This chain connects TRBV9 to TRBJ2-7, with 7 bases identical to TRBD1. Trimming cost V 0 bases and J 4 bases; bases outside gene matches: 4. The CDR3 runs 14 residues. CDR1 is SGDLS and CDR2 is YYNGEE in the germline V gene. The CDR3 is CASSVAAGGYEQYF. CDR3 sequence (DNA): TGTGCCAGCAGCGTAGCGGCAGGGGGATACGAGCAGTACTTC. Filled out from reference TRBV9 and TRBJ2-7, the complete variable domain reads DSGVTQTPKHLITATGQRVTLRCSPRSGDLSVYWYQQSLDQGLQFLIQYYNGEERAKGNILERFSAQQFPDLHSELNLSSLELGDSALYFCASSVAAGGYEQYFGPGTRLTVT.

The CDR3 sequence: CASSQLITTNEKLFF. For the CDR3, the DNA is TGTGCCAGCAGCCAATTGATAACAACTAATGAAAAACTGTTTTTT. The chain carries TRBV4-2 and TRBJ1-4; no clear D. Trimming removed 2 bases at V and 0 bases at J, with 7 bases between. CDR1 is LGHNA and CDR2 is YNFKEQ in the germline V gene. This CDR3 is built from 15 residues.

This chain uses TRBV4-1 with TRBJ2-7; weak D call: TRBD2 (7 bases). The V gene's germline CDR1 is MGHRA and CDR2 YSYEKL. Trimming took 0 bases from V and 4 from J, leaving 13 bases between them. The CDR3 runs 15 residues. DNA of the CDR3: TGCGCCAGCAGCCAAGAGTGGGGGGGCCCGTACGAGCAGTACTTC. Amino acid sequence: CASSQEWGGPYEQYF.

V gene TRBV29-1 combines with J gene TRBJ2-7, with 7 bases identical to TRBD2. This CDR3 is built from 15 residues. With 5 bases clipped from V and 1 base from J, the junction kept 11 bases outside the gene matches. Germline V gene lookup returns CDR1 SQVTM and CDR2 ANQGSEA. The CDR3 loop is CSVTSGALPSYEQYF. In nucleotides, the CDR3 is TGCAGCGTTACAAGCGGGGCACTCCCTTCCTACGAGCAGTACTTC.

This chain links TRBV5-1 with TRBJ2-6; D is unclear. This CDR3 is built from 15 residues. V was cut by 4 bases and J by 2 bases, with 10 bases left in between. The germline gives CDR1 SGHRS, CDR2 YFSETQ. The DNA of the CDR3 is TGCGCCAGCAGCGCCATAAGACCTGGGGCCAACGTCCTGACTTTC. It specifies CASSAIRPGANVLTF.

This sequence joins TRBV5-1 and TRBJ1-2; D gene unclear. The CDR3 runs to 12 residues. The germline CDR1 and CDR2 sequences are SGHRS and YFSETQ. The ends were cut back, 5 bases at V and 4 bases at J, with 9 bases in the middle. The CDR3 DNA sequence: TGCGCCAGCAGGGGAAACCTCTATGGCTACACCTTC. Its translation is CASRGNLYGYTF.

V is TRBV28 and J is TRBJ1-6, with 7 bases identical to TRBD1. V was pared by 6 bases and J by 3 bases, with 5 bases of the junction left unmatched. In germline, CDR1 is MDHEN, CDR2 SYDVKM. The CDR3 is 15 amino acids. CDR3 bases: TGTGCCAGCAGCAGGGACAGTTTCTATAATTCACCCCTCCACTTT. Residues: CASSRDSFYNSPLHF.

The V gene is TRBV7-3, the J gene TRBJ2-1; tentatively, D is TRBD1 (6 bases). With 2 bases removed from V and 4 bases from J, the gap between germline ends came to 12 bases. This CDR3 spans 15 amino acids. The germline gives CDR1 SGHTA, CDR2 FQGTGA. CDR3 bases: TGTGCCAGCAGCTTAGAGGCGGACAGATACAATGAGCAGTTCTTC. Protein: CASSLEADRYNEQFF.

This clone was found a few times. The genes are TRBV6-1 and TRBJ1-5, with unresolved D. This CDR3 contains 13 residues. V shed 3 bases and J shed 6 bases, with 9 bases lying between them. The germline V gene encodes CDR1 MNHNS and CDR2 SASEGT. The CDR3 coding sequence is TGTGCCAGCAGTGAGGGTAGAGGTCAGCCCCAGCATTTT. The encoded protein is CASSEGRGQPQHF.

The V and J genes are TRBV6-5 and TRBJ2-7; possible D gene TRBD1, 6 bases. Germline V gene sequence: CDR1 MNHEY, CDR2 SVGAGI. Trimming removed 5 bases from V and 7 bases from J, with 21 bases in between. The CDR3 spans 15 residues. The CDR3 loop reads CASSPMSRGGWEQYF. The DNA of the CDR3 is TGTGCCAGCAGTCCGATGTCCAGGGGCGGGTGGGAGCAGTACTTC.

The chain has TRBV6-6 and TRBJ1-5; a weak D match, TRBD1 (5 bases). Germline V gene data show CDR1 as MNHNY and CDR2 as SVGAGI (reference sequence). CDR3 length: 15 residues. The V end lost 0 bases, the J end lost 11 bases, and 17 bases lay between the germline ends. CDR3 region: CASSYSRGPGQAQHF. CDR3 DNA sequence: TGTGCCAGCAGTTACTCGAGGGGTCCCGGGCAGGCCCAGCATTTT.

This chain joins TRBV7-9 and TRBJ2-3, with 7 nucleotides matching TRBD1. J gave up 6 bases and V 1 base, and 7 bases lay outside the gene matches. The CDR3 contains 15 residues. The germline gives CDR1 SEHNR, CDR2 FQNEAQ (reference sequence). The CDR3 region is CASSLGTGVQDTQYF. The DNA for the CDR3 is TGTGCCAGCAGCTTAGGGACAGGTGTCCAGGATACGCAGTATTTT. Together with reference TRBV7-9 and TRBJ2-3, the CDR3 gives the full variable domain: DTGVSQNPRHKITKRGQNVTFRCDPISEHNRLYWYRQTLGQGPEFLTYFQNEAQLEKSRLLSDRFSAERPKGSFSTLEIQRTEQGDSAMYLCASSLGTGVQDTQYFGPGTRLTVL.

J is TRBJ2-1 and V is TRBV7-9, with 9 bases matching TRBD1. This CDR3 comprises 16 residues. Germline V CDR1 and CDR2: SEHNR, FQNEAQ (reference sequence). Germline trimming cut 3 bases from V and 4 bases from J; bases unmatched to any gene: 7. In nucleotides, the CDR3 is TGTGCCAGCAGCTTGGGACAGGGAAGGGCGTACAATGAGCAGTTCTTC. Protein sequence: CASSLGQGRAYNEQFF.

Remarks on this clone: One end of the junction is discordant with germline, which a read error may explain. The V gene is TRBV7-9, the J gene TRBJ1-1; D perhaps matches TRBD1 (5 bases). Per germline, CDR1 SEHNR and CDR2 FQNEAQ (reference sequence). This CDR3 is 17 amino acids long. The CDR3 nucleotides are TGTGCCAGCAGTTACGACGGAGGAGGGACTGGGAACATTGAAGCTTTCTTT. Residues: CASSYDGGGTGNIEAFF.

CDR3 in amino acids: CASRYAGGYTDTQYF. The CDR3 DNA sequence: TGTGCCAGCAGATACGCCGGGGGATACACAGATACGCAGTATTTT. The J gene is TRBJ2-3, the V gene TRBV2, with D possibly TRBD2 on 6 matching bases. The CDR3 consists of 15 residues. V was shortened by 6 bases and J by 2 bases, with 15 bases between the two germline ends. Germline values: CDR1 SNHLY, CDR2 FYNNEI.